This T cell receptor beta chain was identified in a study of somatic mutations in cytotoxic T cells in rheumatoid arthritis. Study-wide results and caveats: Measurement of CD8+ T-cell clonality revealed no significant difference between rheumatoid arthritis patients and age-matched healthy controls. A rise in CD8+ clonality with age was seen in rheumatoid arthritis patients but not in healthy controls.

Points on this clone: The antigen remains unidentified.

The repertoire was sequenced with immunoSEQ multiplex PCR; TCRdb's copy has only in-frame clones and lacks some. Here the sample spans 15,000 to 20,000 clones, 60% to 85% being singletons. The junction had 3 bases not matched to a gene; V was cut back by 3 bases and J by 5 bases. This CDR3 contains 13 residues. Per the germline V gene, CDR1 is WNHNN and CDR2 is SYGVQD (reference sequence). Sequencing used CD8+ T cells sorted from blood. This TCR was sampled from an adult with rheumatoid arthritis. The V gene is TRBV10-1, the J gene TRBJ1-1; 7 bases are a match to TRBD1. CDR3 bases: TGCGCCAGCAGTGATCGGACAGGAACTGAAGCTTTCTTT. The encoded protein is CASSDRTGTEAFF.